The next 8 T cell receptor beta chains were all read from a single sample in a study of T cells in women clearing cervical HPV infection. Method: immunoSEQ multiplex PCR; TCRdb's copy keeps in-frame clones and lacks some. The sample table includes fewer than 25,000 clones. The source material was blood buffy coat. These TCRs come from a woman between 18 and 70 years old with a cervical HPV16 infection that either progressed to CIN3+ or cleared (not recorded which).

In the case of this clone: From the germline J gene comes the end of the CDR3, since the read stops 3 residues before it. V and J are TRBV20-1 and TRBJ2-2, with D possibly being TRBD1 (8 bases). V dropped 5 bases and J dropped 4 bases, with 11 bases sitting between them. The CDR3 runs 13 residues. Germline assignment: CDR1 DFQATT and CDR2 SNEGSKA (reference sequence). The CDR3: CSAHRGGTGELFF. The DNA read from the CDR3 is TGCAGTGCTCACAGGGGGGGCACCGGGGAG.

Turning to this clone: The missing CDR3 end, 3 residues past where the read stops, is filled in from the germline J gene. The V call is TRBV6-2 or TRBV6-3, the J call TRBJ2-7; TRBD2 aligns across 15 bases. The CDR3 spans 17 residues. J gave up 3 bases and V 7 bases, and 10 bases lay outside the gene matches. In germline, CDR1 is MNHEY, CDR2 SVGEGT. The CDR3 loop reads CASTPWTSGRAGYEQYF. The covered CDR3 bases are TGTGCCAGCACCCCTTGGACTAGCGGGAGGGCCGGCTACGAG.

For this clone: The DNA ends 3 residues before the CDR3 does, and the rest of the CDR3 is filled in from the germline J gene. The rearrangement uses TRBV2 and TRBJ2-3; no reliable D call. Germline lookup yields CDR1 SNHLY and CDR2 FYNNEI. The CDR3 is 13 amino acids. Trimming cost V 3 bases and J 2 bases, with 6 bases left between them. This chain's CDR3 is CASSDIFTDTQYF. The sequenced part of the CDR3 DNA is TGTGCCAGCAGTGATATTTTCACAGATACG.

Details on this clone: The read stops 3 residues short of the end of the CDR3; the missing end is completed from the germline J gene. The chain carries TRBV18 and TRBJ1-2, with 8 bases aligning to TRBD1. The CDR3 extends over 15 amino acids. The germline V gene has CDR1 KGHSH and CDR2 LQKENI. CDR3 protein: CASSPGMPDRGDYTF. The DNA read from the CDR3 is TGTGCCAGCTCACCGGGTATGCCCGACAGGGGCGAC.

Comment on this clone: The read falls 3 residues short of the CDR3 end, and the missing part is taken from the germline J gene. V and J are TRBV7-9 and TRBJ1-5; TRBD1 matches 8 bases. Per germline, CDR1 SEHNR and CDR2 FQNEAQ (reference sequence). V shed 1 base and J 1 base; nucleotides not matched to a gene: 0. The CDR3 extends over 15 amino acids. CDR3 residues: CASSLGDRSNQPQHF. The CDR3 DNA, read in part, is TGTGCCAGCAGCTTAGGGGACAGGAGCAATCAGCCC.

The CDR3 bases that were read are TGTGCCAGCAGTGAACAGCCAGGGGTGGCGGGTGAAAAA. Translating gives CASSEQPGVAGEK. The CDR3, in full, reads CASSEQPGVAGEKLFF. This chain joins TRBV6-1 and TRBJ1-4; the D gene is possibly TRBD1 (6 bases). The observed sequence ends 3 residues before the CDR3 terminus, with the missing tail filled in from the germline J gene. The CDR3 consists of 16 residues. Trimming stripped 2 bases from V and 7 bases from J, with 17 bases between. CDR1 is MNHNS, CDR2 SASEGT, per germline.

With respect to this clone: The read terminates 3 residues before the CDR3 end, so the remaining end is supplied by the germline J gene. The rearrangement uses TRBV2 and TRBJ1-6, with TRBD1 identical over 7 bases. The CDR3 has 13 residues. Germline V gene lookup returns CDR1 SNHLY and CDR2 FYNNEI. J was trimmed by 7 bases and V by 4 bases; bases with no gene match: 1. CDR3 DNA (partial): TGTGCCAGCAGTGGAGGGGGCAATTCACCC. Protein: CASSGGGNSP. The full CDR3 reads CASSGGGNSPLHF.

With regard to this clone: The DNA ends 3 residues before the CDR3 does, and the rest of the CDR3 is filled in from the germline J gene. The gene calls are TRBV30 and TRBJ1-6; TRBD1 aligns across 7 bases. Germline V gene lookup returns CDR1 GTSNPN and CDR2 SVGIG (reference sequence). The length of the CDR3 is 13 residues. V was pared by 1 base and J by 6 bases, with 0 bases of the junction left unmatched. The sequenced CDR3 bases are TGTGCCTGGAGTGGACAGGGTAATTCACCC. It encodes CAWSGQGNSP. The full-length CDR3 reads as CAWSGQGNSPLHF.